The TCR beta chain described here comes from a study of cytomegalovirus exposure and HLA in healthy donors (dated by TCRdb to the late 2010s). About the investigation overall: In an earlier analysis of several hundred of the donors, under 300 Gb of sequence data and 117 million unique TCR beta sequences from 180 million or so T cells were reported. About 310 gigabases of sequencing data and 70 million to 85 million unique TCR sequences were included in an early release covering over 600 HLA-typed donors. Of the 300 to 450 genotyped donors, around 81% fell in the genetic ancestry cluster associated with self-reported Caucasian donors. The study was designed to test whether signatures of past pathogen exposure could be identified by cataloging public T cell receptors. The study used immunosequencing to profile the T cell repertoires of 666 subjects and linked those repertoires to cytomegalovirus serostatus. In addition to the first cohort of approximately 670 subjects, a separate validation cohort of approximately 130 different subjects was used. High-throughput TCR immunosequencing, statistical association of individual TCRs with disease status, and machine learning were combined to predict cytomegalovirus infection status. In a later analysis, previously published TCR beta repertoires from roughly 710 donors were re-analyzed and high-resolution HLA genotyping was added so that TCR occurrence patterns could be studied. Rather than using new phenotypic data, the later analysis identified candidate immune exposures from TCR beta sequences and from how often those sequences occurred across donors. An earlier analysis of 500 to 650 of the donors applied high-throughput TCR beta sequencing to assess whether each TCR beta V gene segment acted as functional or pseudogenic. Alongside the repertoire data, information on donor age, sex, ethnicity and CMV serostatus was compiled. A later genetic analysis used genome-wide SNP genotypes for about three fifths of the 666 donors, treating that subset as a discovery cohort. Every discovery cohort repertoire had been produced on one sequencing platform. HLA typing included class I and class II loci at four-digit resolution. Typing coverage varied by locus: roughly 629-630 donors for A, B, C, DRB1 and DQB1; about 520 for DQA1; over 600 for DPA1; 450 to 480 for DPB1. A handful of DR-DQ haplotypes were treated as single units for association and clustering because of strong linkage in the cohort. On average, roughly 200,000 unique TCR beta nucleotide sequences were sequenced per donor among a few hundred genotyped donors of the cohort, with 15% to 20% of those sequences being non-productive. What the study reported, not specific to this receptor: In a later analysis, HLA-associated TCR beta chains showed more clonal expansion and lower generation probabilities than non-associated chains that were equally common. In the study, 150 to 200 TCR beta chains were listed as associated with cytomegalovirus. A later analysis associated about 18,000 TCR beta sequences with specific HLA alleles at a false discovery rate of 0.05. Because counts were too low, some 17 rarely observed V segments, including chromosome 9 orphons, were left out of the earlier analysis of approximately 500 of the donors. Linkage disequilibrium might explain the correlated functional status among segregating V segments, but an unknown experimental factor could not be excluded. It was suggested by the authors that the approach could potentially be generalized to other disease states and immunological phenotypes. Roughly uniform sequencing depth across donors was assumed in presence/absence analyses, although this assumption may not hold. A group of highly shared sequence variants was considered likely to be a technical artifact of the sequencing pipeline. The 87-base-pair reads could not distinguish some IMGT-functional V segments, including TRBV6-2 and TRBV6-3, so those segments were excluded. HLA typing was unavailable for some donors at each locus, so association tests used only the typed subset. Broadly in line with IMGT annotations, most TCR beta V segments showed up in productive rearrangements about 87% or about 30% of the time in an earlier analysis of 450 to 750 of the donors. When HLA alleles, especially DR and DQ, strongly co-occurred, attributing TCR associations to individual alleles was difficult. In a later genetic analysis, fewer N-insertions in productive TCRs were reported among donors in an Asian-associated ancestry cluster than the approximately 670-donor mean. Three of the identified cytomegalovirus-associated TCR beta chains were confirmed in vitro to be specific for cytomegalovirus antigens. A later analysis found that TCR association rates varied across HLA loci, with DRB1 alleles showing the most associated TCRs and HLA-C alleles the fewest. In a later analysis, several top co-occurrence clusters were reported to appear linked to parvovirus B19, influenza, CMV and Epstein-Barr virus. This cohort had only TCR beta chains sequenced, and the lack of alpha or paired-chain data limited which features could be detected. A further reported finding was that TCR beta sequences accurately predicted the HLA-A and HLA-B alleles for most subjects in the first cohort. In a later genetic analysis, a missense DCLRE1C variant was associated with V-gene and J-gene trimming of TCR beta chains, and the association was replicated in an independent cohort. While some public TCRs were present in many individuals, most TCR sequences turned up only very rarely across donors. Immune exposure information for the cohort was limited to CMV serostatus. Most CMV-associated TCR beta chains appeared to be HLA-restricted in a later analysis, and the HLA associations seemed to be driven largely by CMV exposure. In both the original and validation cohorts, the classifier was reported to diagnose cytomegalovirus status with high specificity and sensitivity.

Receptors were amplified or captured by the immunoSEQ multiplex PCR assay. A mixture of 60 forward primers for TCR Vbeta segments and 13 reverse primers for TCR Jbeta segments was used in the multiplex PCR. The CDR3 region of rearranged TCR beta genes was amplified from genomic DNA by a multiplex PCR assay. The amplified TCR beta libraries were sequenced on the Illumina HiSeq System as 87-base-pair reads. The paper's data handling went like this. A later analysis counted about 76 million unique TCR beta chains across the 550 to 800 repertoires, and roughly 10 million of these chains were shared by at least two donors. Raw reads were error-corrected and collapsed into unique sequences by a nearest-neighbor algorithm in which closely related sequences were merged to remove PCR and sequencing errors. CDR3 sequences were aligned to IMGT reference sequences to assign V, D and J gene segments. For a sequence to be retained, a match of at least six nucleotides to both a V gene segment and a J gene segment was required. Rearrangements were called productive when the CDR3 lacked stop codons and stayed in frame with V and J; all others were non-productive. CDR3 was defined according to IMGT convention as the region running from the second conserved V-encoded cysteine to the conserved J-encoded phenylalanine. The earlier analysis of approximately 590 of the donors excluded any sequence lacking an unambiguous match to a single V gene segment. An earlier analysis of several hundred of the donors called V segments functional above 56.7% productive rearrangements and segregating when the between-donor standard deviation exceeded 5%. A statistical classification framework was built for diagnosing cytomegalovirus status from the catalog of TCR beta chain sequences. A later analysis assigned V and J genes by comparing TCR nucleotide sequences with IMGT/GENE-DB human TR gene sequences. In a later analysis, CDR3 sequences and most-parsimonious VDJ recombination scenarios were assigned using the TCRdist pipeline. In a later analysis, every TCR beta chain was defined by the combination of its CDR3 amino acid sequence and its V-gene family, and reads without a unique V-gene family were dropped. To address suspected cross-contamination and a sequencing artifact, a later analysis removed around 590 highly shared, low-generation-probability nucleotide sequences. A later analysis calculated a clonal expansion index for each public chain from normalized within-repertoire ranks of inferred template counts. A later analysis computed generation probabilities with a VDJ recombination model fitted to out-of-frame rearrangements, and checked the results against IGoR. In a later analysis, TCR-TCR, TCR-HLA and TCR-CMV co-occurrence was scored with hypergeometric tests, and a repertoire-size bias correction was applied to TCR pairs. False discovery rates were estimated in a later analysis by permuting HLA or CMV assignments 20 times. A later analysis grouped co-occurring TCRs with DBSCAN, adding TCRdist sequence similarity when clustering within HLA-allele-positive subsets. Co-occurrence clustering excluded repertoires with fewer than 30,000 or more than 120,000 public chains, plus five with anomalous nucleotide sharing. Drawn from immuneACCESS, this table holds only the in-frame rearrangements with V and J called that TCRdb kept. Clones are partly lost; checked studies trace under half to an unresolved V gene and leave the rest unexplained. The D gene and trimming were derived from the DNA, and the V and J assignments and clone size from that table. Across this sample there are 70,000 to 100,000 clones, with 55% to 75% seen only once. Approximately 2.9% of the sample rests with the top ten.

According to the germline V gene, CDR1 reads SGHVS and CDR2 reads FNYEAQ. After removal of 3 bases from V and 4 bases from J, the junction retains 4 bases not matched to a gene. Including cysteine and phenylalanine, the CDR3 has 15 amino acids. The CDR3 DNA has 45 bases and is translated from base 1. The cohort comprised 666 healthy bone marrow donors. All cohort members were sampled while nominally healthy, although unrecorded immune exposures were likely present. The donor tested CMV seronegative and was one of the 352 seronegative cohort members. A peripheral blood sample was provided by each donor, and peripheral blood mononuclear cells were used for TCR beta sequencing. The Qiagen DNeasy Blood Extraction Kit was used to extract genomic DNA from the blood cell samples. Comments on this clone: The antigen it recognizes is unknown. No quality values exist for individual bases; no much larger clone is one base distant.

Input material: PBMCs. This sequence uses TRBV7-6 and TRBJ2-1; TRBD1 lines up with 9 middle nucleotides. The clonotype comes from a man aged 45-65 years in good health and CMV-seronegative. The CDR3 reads CASSFQTGGYNEQFF. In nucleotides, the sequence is TGTGCCAGCAGCTTCCAGACAGGGGGGTACAATGAGCAGTTCTTC.